This passage covers 7 T cell receptor beta chains from one sample sequenced in a study of identical twins. TCRdb reprocessed the 5' RACE reads with MiXCR, giving one entry per CDR3 protein. The sample has some 790,000 distinct CDR3 sequences; 18% are singletons. These data are also associated with another study on T cells expressing NK-cell markers.

Sequencing was carried out using PBMCs. The origin of the receptors is a young woman in good health.

This chain uses TRBV5-1 with TRBJ2-5, with 8 bases aligning to TRBD2. Germline loops: CDR1 SGHRS, CDR2 YFSETQ. CDR3 length: 14 residues. The J segment lost 5 bases and the V segment lost 6 bases, leaving 9 bases of the junction unmatched. Here the CDR3 DNA reads TGCGCCAGCAACCCCCGGGGGGGCAGGGAGACCCAGTACTTC. This codes for CASNPRGGRETQYF.

The chain has TRBV12-3 or TRBV12-4 and TRBJ1-2; D may be TRBD1 (5 bases). This CDR3 has 14 residues. The V gene lost 4 bases and the J gene lost 8 bases, with 17 bases spanning the gap. In DNA form, the CDR3 reads TGTGCCAGCAGTTCCATTAGGGGACGAGTCGGCTACACCTTC. Translated, it gives CASSSIRGRVGYTF.

The V gene is TRBV10-3, the J gene TRBJ2-1, with D possibly matching TRBD1 (5 bases). Per the germline V gene, CDR1 is ENHRY and CDR2 is SYGVKD. CDR3 length equals 15 residues. V lost 0 bases, J lost 6 bases, and 12 bases lay in between. This CDR3 reads CAISESKGQFNEQFF. CDR3 DNA: TGTGCCATCAGTGAGTCGAAGGGGCAGTTCAATGAGCAGTTCTTC.

CDR3 nucleotide sequence: TGTGCCAGCAGACCCACTAGCGGGTACCACACCGGGGAGCTGTTTTTT. Its translation is CASRPTSGYHTGELFF. This sequence joins TRBV7-9 and TRBJ2-2; 9 nucleotides line up with TRBD2. The germline V gene has CDR1 SEHNR and CDR2 FQNEAQ (reference sequence). V shed 6 bases, J shed 3 bases, and the junction held 8 bases outside the gene matches. The CDR3 spans 16 residues.

The chain employs TRBV20-1 and TRBJ1-1; 7 nucleotides line up with TRBD1. V shed 2 bases, J shed 2 bases, and the junction held 8 bases outside the gene matches. The length of the CDR3 is 15 residues. Per germline, CDR1 DFQATT and CDR2 SNEGSKA (reference sequence). CDR3 sequence (DNA): TGCAGTGCTAGACCGGGACAGCTCCACAACACTGAAGCTTTCTTT. This translates into CSARPGQLHNTEAFF.

The chain joins TRBV10-3 to TRBJ2-7; D gene ambiguous. V was pared by 0 bases and J by 0 bases, with 9 bases between. The CDR3 runs to 15 residues. Germline CDR1 ENHRY, CDR2 SYGVKD. CDR3 residues: CAISESEPGSYEQYF. CDR3 nucleotides: TGTGCCATCAGTGAGTCGGAACCGGGCTCCTACGAGCAGTACTTC.

This sequence joins TRBV5-1 and TRBJ2-1, with D unresolved. V shed 0 bases and J shed 5 bases, with 9 bases lying between them. The CDR3 runs to 14 residues. Germline V gives CDR1 SGHRS, CDR2 YFSETQ. CDR3 coding DNA: TGCGCCAGCAGCTTGGGACCCCTCCACAATGAGCAGTTCTTC. Translated: CASSLGPLHNEQFF. Full variable domain (missing parts from reference TRBV5-1 and TRBJ2-1): KAGVTQTPRYLIKTRGQQVTLSCSPISGHRSVSWYQQTPGQGLQFLFEYFSETQRNKGNFPGRFSGRQFSNSRSEMNVSTLELGDSALYLCASSLGPLHNEQFFGPGTRLTVL.